One and the same sample provided the 20 T cell receptor beta chains below, sequenced in a study of blood T cell repertoires in COVID-19. This table comes from immunoSEQ multiplex PCR, and its TCRdb copy is limited to in-frame clones, with some not included. This table has a few hundred thousand clones, around 91% appearing once. Material: peripheral blood. Receptor source: a woman aged 55-70 years with COVID-19, enrolled during active disease.

J is TRBJ1-1 and V is TRBV18; 11 nucleotides match TRBD1. With 3 bases clipped from V and 7 bases from J, the junction kept 7 bases outside the gene matches. CDR1 and CDR2 (germline): KGHSH, LQKENI. The CDR3 is 15 residues long. The CDR3 here is CASSPFGQGAGEAFF. The CDR3 DNA reads TGTGCCAGCTCACCTTTCGGACAGGGGGCGGGTGAAGCTTTCTTT.

The chain couples TRBV12-3 or TRBV12-4 to TRBJ1-2; the match to TRBD1 covers 12 bases. The CDR3 sequence is 13 residues long. Germline trimming cut 3 bases from V and 14 bases from J; bases unmatched to any gene: 7. The CDR3 is CASSLGQGAVGTF. The CDR3 DNA reads as TGTGCCAGCAGTTTGGGACAGGGGGCGGTGGGGACCTTC.

This clone was detected once. The V and J genes are TRBV18 and TRBJ2-5; D remains ambiguous. The CDR3 has 14 residues. CDR1 and CDR2 (germline): KGHSH, LQKENI. V was cut by 3 bases and J by 5 bases, with 13 bases left in between. In nucleotides, the CDR3 is TGTGCCAGCTCACCGTCTGTTAGTTCCGAGACCCAGTACTTC. It specifies CASSPSVSSETQYF.

The sample holds a few counts of this clone. This chain connects TRBV13 to TRBJ1-1, with D maybe TRBD1 (6 bases). Germline values: CDR1 PRHDT, CDR2 FYEKMQ (reference sequence). This CDR3 region has 17 residues. V was trimmed by 1 base and J by 7 bases, leaving 22 bases between them. The CDR3 loop reads CASSLVFLGTIAGEAFF. CDR3 in DNA: TGTGCCAGCAGCTTAGTCTTCCTCGGGACAATTGCGGGTGAAGCTTTCTTT.

This clone was recorded only once. The rearrangement links TRBV7-9 to TRBJ1-2; 7 bases line up with TRBD1. The CDR3 has 16 residues. V dropped 3 bases and J dropped 1; count of bases not matched to a gene: 8. Germline V lookup: CDR1 SEHNR, CDR2 FQNEAQ (reference sequence). The CDR3 loop reads CASSFLTGENNYGYTF. DNA of the CDR3: TGTGCCAGCAGCTTCCTCACAGGGGAGAATAACTATGGCTACACCTTC. Full variable domain (outside the CDR3, taken from reference TRBV7-9 and TRBJ1-2): DTGVSQNPRHKITKRGQNVTFRCDPISEHNRLYWYRQTLGQGPEFLTYFQNEAQLEKSRLLSDRFSAERPKGSFSTLEIQRTEQGDSAMYLCASSFLTGENNYGYTFGSGTRLTVV.

V and J are TRBV30 and TRBJ2-7, with D possibly being TRBD2 (5 bases). The CDR3 runs to 12 residues. The V and J ends lost 8 bases and 2 bases respectively, with 13 bases between them. The germline V gene has CDR1 GTSNPN and CDR2 SVGIG (reference sequence). The CDR3 spells CAGFGGPYEQYF. Here the CDR3 DNA reads TGTGCCGGATTTGGCGGGCCCTACGAGCAGTACTTC. The full variable domain, rest sourced from reference TRBV30 and TRBJ2-7, is SQTIHQWPATLVQPVGSPLSLECTVEGTSNPNLYWYRQAAGRGLQLLFYSVGIGQISSEVPQNLSASRPQDRQFILSSKKLLLSDSGFYLCAGFGGPYEQYFGPGTRLTVT.

The chain couples TRBV6-2 or TRBV6-3 to TRBJ1-1; maybe TRBD1 (6 bases). Germline V lookup: CDR1 MNHEY, CDR2 SVGEGT. V was shortened by 5 bases and J by 7 bases, with 11 bases between the two germline ends. The CDR3 has 12 residues. The CDR3 here is CASSPRQDEAFF. For the CDR3, the DNA is TGTGCCAGCAGTCCCCGACAGGATGAAGCTTTCTTT.

The CDR3 region is CASSGTGTGDEKLFF. The CDR3 DNA reads TGTGCCAGTAGTGGTACCGGGACAGGGGATGAAAAACTGTTTTTT. This sequence joins TRBV19 and TRBJ1-4; TRBD1 aligns across 10 bases. The CDR3 sequence is 15 residues long. The germline V gene has CDR1 LNHDA and CDR2 SQIVND (reference sequence). Losses at the gene ends were 5 bases for V and 6 bases for J; bases not matched to a gene: 6.

The table lists this clone with a count of one. The chain links TRBV2 to TRBJ1-6; D gene uncertain. The CDR3 is made up of 15 amino acids. The V end lost 3 bases, the J end lost 6 bases, and 12 bases lay between the germline ends. The germline V gene has CDR1 SNHLY and CDR2 FYNNEI. The CDR3 DNA reads TGTGCCAGCAGTGAGTTAGGAGGGAGTAATTCACCCCTCCACTTT. This codes for CASSELGGSNSPLHF.

The sample holds a few counts of this clone. The chain combines TRBV18 with TRBJ1-3; TRBD1 matches 8 bases. Germline loops: CDR1 KGHSH, CDR2 LQKENI. The J segment lost 8 bases and the V segment lost 3 bases, leaving 12 bases of the junction unmatched. The CDR3 extends over 16 amino acids. The CDR3 loop is CASSPTRTGFEDTIYF. The CDR3 nucleotides are TGTGCCAGCTCACCGACTCGGACAGGGTTTGAAGACACCATATATTTT.

The V gene is TRBV20-1, the J gene TRBJ1-2, with D uncertain. The germline gives CDR1 DFQATT, CDR2 SNEGSKA (reference sequence). The CDR3 covers 11 residues. The V end was cut by 0 bases, the J end by 8 bases, with 7 bases between. The CDR3: CSARDSGGYTF. CDR3 sequence (DNA): TGCAGTGCTAGAGATTCGGGGGGCTACACCTTC.

This clone was seen a single time. The chain links TRBV7-3 to TRBJ2-3; no clear D gene. Per germline, CDR1 SGHTA and CDR2 FQGTGA. Trimming cost V 5 bases and J 7 bases, with 22 bases left between them. This CDR3 spans 16 amino acids. The CDR3 reads CASSLRSTPGGNTQYF. The CDR3 DNA sequence: TGTGCCAGCAGCCTCCGGTCAACCCCCGGCGGAAATACGCAGTATTTT.

CDR3 sequence (DNA): TGTGCCAGCAGCTCTCGACTAGCGATTAGCACAGATACGCAGTATTTT. Protein product: CASSSRLAISTDTQYF. The V gene is TRBV5-8, the J gene TRBJ2-3; 8 positions match TRBD2. The CDR3 is 16 amino acids. Germline CDR1 and CDR2: SGHTS and YDEGEE. Germline trimming cut 3 bases from V and 0 bases from J; bases unmatched to any gene: 6.

The chain has TRBV27 and TRBJ1-3; 9 nucleotides align to TRBD1. V lost 3 bases and J lost 4; bases outside the gene matches: 10. The germline V gene encodes CDR1 MNHEY and CDR2 SMNVEV (reference sequence). The CDR3 loop spans 17 amino acids. CDR3 sequence reads: CASSFPTDRGEGNTIYF. The CDR3 region has the DNA TGTGCCAGCAGTTTCCCTACCGACAGGGGGGAAGGAAACACCATATATTTT.

J is TRBJ2-5 and V is TRBV5-1; TRBD1 is a possible D gene (7 bases). The CDR3 sequence is 14 residues long. The ends were cut back, 4 bases at V and 2 bases at J, with 12 bases in the middle. Germline V gene data show CDR1 as SGHRS and CDR2 as YFSETQ. CDR3: CASSAGQLQETQYF. The DNA for the CDR3 is TGCGCCAGCAGCGCGGGACAGCTTCAAGAGACCCAGTACTTC.

The J gene is TRBJ2-5, the V gene TRBV18; 8 nucleotides align to TRBD1. Germline V gene sequence: CDR1 KGHSH, CDR2 LQKENI. With 2 bases clipped from V and 5 bases from J, the junction kept 4 bases outside the gene matches. The CDR3 loop spans 14 amino acids. Written as DNA, the CDR3 is TGTGCCAGCTCACCAGGACAGGGCGGGGAGACCCAGTACTTC. It translates to CASSPGQGGETQYF.

The gene calls are TRBV19 and TRBJ2-7; D possibly corresponds to TRBD1 (6 bases). V lost 1 base and J 6 bases, leaving 10 bases between the germline ends. The CDR3 length is 13 residues. CDR1 and CDR2 from the germline V gene are LNHDA and SQIVND (reference sequence). CDR3 nucleotides: TGTGCCAGTAGTATAGGGCGAGGGGGCGAGCAGTACTTC. Its translation is CASSIGRGGEQYF.

The chain links TRBV15 to TRBJ1-2; no reliable D call. This CDR3 contains 15 residues. Trimming stripped 1 base from V and 4 bases from J, with 13 bases between. Germline lookup yields CDR1 LNHNV and CDR2 YYDKDF (reference sequence). The CDR3 here is CATSRGYSGSYGYTF. Here the CDR3 DNA reads TGTGCCACCAGCAGAGGGTACAGCGGAAGCTATGGCTACACCTTC.

This rearrangement joins TRBV6-5 to TRBJ2-1, with D unresolved. Per the germline V gene, CDR1 is MNHEY and CDR2 is SVGAGI. Trimming cost V 0 bases and J 6 bases, with 6 bases left between them. CDR3 length: 13 residues. CDR3 amino acids: CASSYSSGNEQFF. For the CDR3, the DNA is TGTGCCAGCAGTTACTCGTCCGGCAATGAGCAGTTCTTC.

The chain has TRBV19 and TRBJ1-2, with 7 nucleotides matching TRBD1. Trimming at V came to 6 bases and at J to 4 bases, leaving 8 bases not matched to a gene. This CDR3 is 14 amino acids long. Germline assignment: CDR1 LNHDA and CDR2 SQIVND (reference sequence). The CDR3 region has the DNA TGTGCCAGTAGACGACAGGGCGAGGTCTATGGCTACACCTTC. Translation: CASRRQGEVYGYTF.